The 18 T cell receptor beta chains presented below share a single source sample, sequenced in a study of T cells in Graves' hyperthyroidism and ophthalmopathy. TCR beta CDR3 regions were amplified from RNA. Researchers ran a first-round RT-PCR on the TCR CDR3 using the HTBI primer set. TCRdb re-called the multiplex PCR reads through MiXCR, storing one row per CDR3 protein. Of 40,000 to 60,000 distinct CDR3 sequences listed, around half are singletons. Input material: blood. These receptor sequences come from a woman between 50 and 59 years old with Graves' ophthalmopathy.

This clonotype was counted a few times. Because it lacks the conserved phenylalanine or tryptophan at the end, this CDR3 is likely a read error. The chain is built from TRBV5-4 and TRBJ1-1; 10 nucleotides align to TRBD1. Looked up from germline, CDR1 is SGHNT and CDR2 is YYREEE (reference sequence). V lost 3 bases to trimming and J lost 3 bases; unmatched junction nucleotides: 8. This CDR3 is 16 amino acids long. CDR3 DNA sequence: TGTGCCAGCAGCTCACGGGCGGGACAGGGGTACACTGAAGCTTTCTGT. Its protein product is CASSSRAGQGYTEAFC.

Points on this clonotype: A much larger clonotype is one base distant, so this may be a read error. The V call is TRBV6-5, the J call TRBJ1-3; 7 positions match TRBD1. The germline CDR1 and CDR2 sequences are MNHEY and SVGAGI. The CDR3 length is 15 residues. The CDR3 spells CASSPDRHSGNAIYF. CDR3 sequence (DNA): TGTGCCAGCTCCCCGGACAGGCACTCTGGAAACGCCATATATTTT.

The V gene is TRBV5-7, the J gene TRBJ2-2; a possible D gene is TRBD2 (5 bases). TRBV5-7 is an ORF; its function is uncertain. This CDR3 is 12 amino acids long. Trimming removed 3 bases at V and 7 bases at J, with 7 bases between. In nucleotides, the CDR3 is TGTGCCAGCAGCTCTACTAGCGGGGAGCTGTTTTTT. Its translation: CASSSTSGELFF.

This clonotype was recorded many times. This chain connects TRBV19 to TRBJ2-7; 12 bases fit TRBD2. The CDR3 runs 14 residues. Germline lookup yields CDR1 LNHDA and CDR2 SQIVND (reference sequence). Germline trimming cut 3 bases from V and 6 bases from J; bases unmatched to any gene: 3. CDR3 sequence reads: CASSIGLAGTEQYF. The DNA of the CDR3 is TGTGCCAGTAGTATCGGACTAGCGGGGACCGAGCAGTACTTC. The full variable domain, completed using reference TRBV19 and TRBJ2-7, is DGGITQSPKYLFRKEGQNVTLSCEQNLNHDAMYWYRQDPGQGLRLIYYSQIVNDFQKGDIAEGYSVSREKKESFPLTVTSAQKNPTAFYLCASSIGLAGTEQYFGPGTRLTVT.

This CDR3 reads CASSLRLAGKDQETQYF. Written as DNA, the CDR3 is TGTGCCAGCAGCCTACGACTAGCGGGGAAGGATCAAGAGACCCAGTACTTC. The chain uses TRBV11-2 and TRBJ2-5; 11 positions match TRBD2. The CDR3 loop spans 17 amino acids. Germline-derived CDR1 and CDR2 are SGHAT and FQNNGV. The J segment lost 2 bases and the V segment lost 5 bases, leaving 10 bases of the junction unmatched.

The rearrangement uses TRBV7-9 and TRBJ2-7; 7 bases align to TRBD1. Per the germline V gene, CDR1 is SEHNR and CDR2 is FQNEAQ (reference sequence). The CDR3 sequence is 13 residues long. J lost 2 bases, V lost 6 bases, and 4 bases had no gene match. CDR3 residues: CASRTGTAYEQYF. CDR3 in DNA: TGTGCCAGCAGGACCGGGACAGCCTACGAGCAGTACTTC.

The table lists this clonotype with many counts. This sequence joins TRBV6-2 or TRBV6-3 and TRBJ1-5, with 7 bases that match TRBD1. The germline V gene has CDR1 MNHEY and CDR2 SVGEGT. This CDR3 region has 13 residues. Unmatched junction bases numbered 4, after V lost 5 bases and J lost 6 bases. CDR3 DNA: TGTGCCAGCAGTACAGGGGTCGCTCAGCCCCAGCATTTT. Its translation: CASSTGVAQPQHF.

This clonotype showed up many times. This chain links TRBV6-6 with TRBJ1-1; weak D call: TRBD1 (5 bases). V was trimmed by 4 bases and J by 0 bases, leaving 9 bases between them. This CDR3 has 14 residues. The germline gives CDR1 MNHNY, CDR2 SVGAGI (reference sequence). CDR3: CASSSEGMNTEAFF. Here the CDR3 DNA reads TGTGCCAGCAGTTCGGAGGGGATGAACACTGAAGCTTTCTTT.

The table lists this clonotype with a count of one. CDR3: CSSSPRQADTQYF. The CDR3 region has the DNA TGCAGCAGTTCCCCCCGACAGGCAGATACGCAGTATTTT. The V gene is TRBV29-1, the J gene TRBJ2-3; D possibly corresponds to TRBD1 (6 bases). Trimming removed 8 bases from V and 4 bases from J, with 16 bases in between. Germline loops: CDR1 SQVTM, CDR2 ANQGSEA. This CDR3 comprises 13 residues.

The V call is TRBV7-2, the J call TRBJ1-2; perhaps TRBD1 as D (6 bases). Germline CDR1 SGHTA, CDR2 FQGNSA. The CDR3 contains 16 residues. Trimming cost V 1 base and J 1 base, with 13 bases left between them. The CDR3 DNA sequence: TGTGCCAGCAGCTTAGTTGCAGGGGAGTTTAACTATGGCTACACCTTC. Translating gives CASSLVAGEFNYGYTF.

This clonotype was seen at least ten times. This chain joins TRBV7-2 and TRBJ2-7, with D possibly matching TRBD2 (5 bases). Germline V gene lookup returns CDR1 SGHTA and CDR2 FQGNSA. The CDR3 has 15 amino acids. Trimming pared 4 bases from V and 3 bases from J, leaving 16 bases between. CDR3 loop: CASSYGIGPFYEQYF. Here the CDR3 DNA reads TGTGCCAGCAGCTACGGGATTGGCCCCTTCTACGAGCAGTACTTC.

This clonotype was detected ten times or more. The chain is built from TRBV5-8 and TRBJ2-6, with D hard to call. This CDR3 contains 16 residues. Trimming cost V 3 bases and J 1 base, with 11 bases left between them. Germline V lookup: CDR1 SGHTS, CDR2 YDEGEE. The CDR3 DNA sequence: TGTGCCAGCAGCTACAGTGAAGATTCTGGGGCCAACGTCCTGACTTTC. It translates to CASSYSEDSGANVLTF.

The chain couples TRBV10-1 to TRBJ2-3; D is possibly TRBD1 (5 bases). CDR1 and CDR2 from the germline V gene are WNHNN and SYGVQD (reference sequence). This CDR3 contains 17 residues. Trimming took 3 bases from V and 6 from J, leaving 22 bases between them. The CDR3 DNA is TGCGCCAGCAGTGAATTTTTCAGGGTTGAACTTTCGGATACGCAGTATTTT. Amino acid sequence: CASSEFFRVELSDTQYF.

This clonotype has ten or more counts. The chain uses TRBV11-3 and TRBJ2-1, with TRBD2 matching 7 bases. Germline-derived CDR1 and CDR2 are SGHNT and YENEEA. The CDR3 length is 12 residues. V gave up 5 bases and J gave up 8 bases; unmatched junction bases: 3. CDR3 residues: CASSGAGDEQFF. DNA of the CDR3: TGTGCCAGCAGCGGCGCGGGAGATGAGCAGTTCTTC. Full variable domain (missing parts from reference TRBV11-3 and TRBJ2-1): EAGVVQSPRYKIIEKKQPVAFWCNPISGHNTLYWYLQNLGQGPELLIRYENEEAVDDSQLPKDRFSAERLKGVDSTLKIQPAELGDSAVYLCASSGAGDEQFFGPGTRLTVL.

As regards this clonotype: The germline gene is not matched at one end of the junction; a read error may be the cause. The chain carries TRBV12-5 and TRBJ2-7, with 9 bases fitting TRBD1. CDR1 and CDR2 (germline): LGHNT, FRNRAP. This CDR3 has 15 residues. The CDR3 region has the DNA TGTGCTAGTGGTTTTAGGGGACAGGGCCACTACGAGCGGTACTTC. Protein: CASGFRGQGHYERYF.

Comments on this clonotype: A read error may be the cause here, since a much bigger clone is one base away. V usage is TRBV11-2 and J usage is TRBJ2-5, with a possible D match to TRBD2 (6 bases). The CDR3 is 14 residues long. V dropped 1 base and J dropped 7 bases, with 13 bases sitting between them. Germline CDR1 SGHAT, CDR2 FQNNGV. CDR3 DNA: TGTGCCAGCAGCTTAGGGGAGCAGGGAGGGACCCAGTACTTC. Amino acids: CASSLGEQGGTQYF.

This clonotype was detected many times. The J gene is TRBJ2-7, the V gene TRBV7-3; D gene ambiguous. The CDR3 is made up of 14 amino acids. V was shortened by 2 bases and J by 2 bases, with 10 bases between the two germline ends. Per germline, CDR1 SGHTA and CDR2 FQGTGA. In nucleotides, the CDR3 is TGTGCCAGCAGCTTAGACCCAGGTCCCTACGAGCAGTACTTC. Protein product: CASSLDPGPYEQYF.

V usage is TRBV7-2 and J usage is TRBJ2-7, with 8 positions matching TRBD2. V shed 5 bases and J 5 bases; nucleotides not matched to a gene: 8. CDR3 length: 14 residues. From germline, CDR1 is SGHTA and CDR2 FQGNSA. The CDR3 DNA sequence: TGTGCCAGCAGCCCCGGGAGGGCGGCCGACGAGCAGTACTTC. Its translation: CASSPGRAADEQYF.